This TCR beta chain was captured in a study of blood T cell repertoires in COVID-19. Study summary: Sites across the United States, Italy and Spain contributed samples from acute and convalescent COVID-19. T cells, B-cell-depleted T cells, or PBMCs supplied cDNA or gDNA.

Adults between roughly 18 and 90 years of age took part from under 30 US areas. Assignment of participants to cohorts was predicated upon participant-reported clinical history. Per the germline V gene, CDR1 is SGHDT and CDR2 is YYEEEE. V was trimmed by 6 bases and J by 13 bases, leaving 19 bases between them. The CDR3 totals 12 residues. The repertoire was sequenced with immunoSEQ multiplex PCR; TCRdb's copy has only in-frame clones and lacks some. This table has approximately 150,000 clones, approximately 83% appearing once. The clonotype comes from a man aged 65 to 85 who had been exposed to COVID-19. Sequenced sample: PBMCs or T cells enriched from blood (not recorded which). The chain carries TRBV5-6 and TRBJ1-2; weak D call: TRBD1 (6 bases). The CDR3 region is CASTPGEGTPTF. The CDR3 DNA follows: TGTGCCAGCACCCCTGGTGAGGGGACACCCACCTTC.